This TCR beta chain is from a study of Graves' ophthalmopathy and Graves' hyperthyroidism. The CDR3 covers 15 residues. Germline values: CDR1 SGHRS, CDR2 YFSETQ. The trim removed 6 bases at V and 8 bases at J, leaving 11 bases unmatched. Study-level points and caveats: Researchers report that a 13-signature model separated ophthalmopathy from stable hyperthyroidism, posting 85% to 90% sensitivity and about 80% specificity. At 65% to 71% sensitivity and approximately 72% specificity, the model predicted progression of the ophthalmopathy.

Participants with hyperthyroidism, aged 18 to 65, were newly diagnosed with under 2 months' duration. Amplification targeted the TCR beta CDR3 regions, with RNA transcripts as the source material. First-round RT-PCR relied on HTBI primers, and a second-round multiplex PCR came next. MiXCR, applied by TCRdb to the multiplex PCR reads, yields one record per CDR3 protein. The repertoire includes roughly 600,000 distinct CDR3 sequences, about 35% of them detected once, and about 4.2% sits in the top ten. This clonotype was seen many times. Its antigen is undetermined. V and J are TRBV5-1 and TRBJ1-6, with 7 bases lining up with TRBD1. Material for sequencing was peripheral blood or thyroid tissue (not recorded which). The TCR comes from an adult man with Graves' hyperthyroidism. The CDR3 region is CASNPTGTAHSPLHF. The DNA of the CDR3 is TGCGCCAGCAACCCGACTGGGACAGCACATTCACCCCTCCACTTT.